The 19 T cell receptor beta chains below come from one sample, sequenced in a study of T cells after yellow fever vaccination. TCRdb itself ran the 5' RACE reads through MiXCR, one entry per CDR3 protein. Of about 370,000 distinct CDR3 sequences in the sample, around a tenth were seen once. This specimen was PBMCs, taken on the day of the first yellow fever vaccination. These receptors were taken from a man younger than 35 who received the YFV17D yellow fever vaccine.

This rearrangement joins TRBV18 to TRBJ1-4, with a tentative D call TRBD1 (6 bases). Per germline, CDR1 KGHSH and CDR2 LQKENI. CDR3 length: 15 residues. The V and J ends lost 0 bases and 8 bases respectively, with 13 bases between them. The CDR3 loop reads CASSPPGRGAEKLFF. For the CDR3, the DNA is TGTGCCAGCTCACCACCGGGCAGGGGAGCGGAAAAACTGTTTTTT.

This clonotype has more than one count but fewer than ten. The chain employs TRBV11-2 and TRBJ2-3; D call uncertain. The V gene lost 5 bases and the J gene lost 0 bases, with 9 bases spanning the gap. The germline V gene has CDR1 SGHAT and CDR2 FQNNGV. The CDR3 has 14 amino acids. CDR3 loop: CASSLDGSTDTQYF. The CDR3 coding sequence is TGTGCCAGCAGCCTGGACGGTAGCACAGATACGCAGTATTTT.

The chain joins TRBV11-2 to TRBJ2-1; 9 bases line up with TRBD2. Germline-derived CDR1 and CDR2 are SGHAT and FQNNGV. After removal of 5 bases from V and 6 bases from J, the junction contained 23 bases not matched to a gene. The CDR3 has 20 residues. This chain's CDR3 is CASSPVLRGGAALTRNEQFF. CDR3 coding DNA: TGTGCCAGCAGCCCCGTGCTTCGCGGGGGGGCAGCCCTCACTCGCAATGAGCAGTTCTTC.

This clonotype has more than one count but fewer than ten. The CDR3 protein is CASSQRPYTDTQYF. CDR3 sequence (DNA): TGCGCCAGCAGCCAAAGGCCCTACACAGATACGCAGTATTTT. This chain connects TRBV4-3 to TRBJ2-3; D uncertain. The CDR3 sequence is 14 residues long. The germline CDR1 and CDR2 sequences are LGHNA and YSLEER. Trimming stripped 2 bases from V and 2 bases from J, with 8 bases between.

This chain uses TRBV2 with TRBJ1-5; D is undetermined. The V gene lost 2 bases and the J gene lost 4 bases, with 9 bases spanning the gap. The CDR3 is 14 amino acids. CDR1 and CDR2 (germline): SNHLY, FYNNEI. CDR3 bases: TGTGCCAGCAGTGAATTCCTCGGTAATCAGCCCCAGCATTTT. It codes for CASSEFLGNQPQHF.

V usage is TRBV7-9 and J usage is TRBJ2-7; 9 nucleotides agree with TRBD2. Germline CDR1 and CDR2: SEHNR and FQNEAQ (reference sequence). The CDR3 runs to 15 residues. Trimming removed 5 bases from V and 6 bases from J; junction bases left unmatched: 11. The DNA for the CDR3 is TGTGCCAGCAGCCCCCAGCGGGGGGCGGTCATCGAGCAGTACTTC. It yields the protein CASSPQRGAVIEQYF.

This clonotype was seen many times. V usage is TRBV6-6 and J usage is TRBJ1-5; D unresolved. CDR1 MNHNY and CDR2 SVGAGI come from the germline V gene (reference sequence). The CDR3 is made up of 12 amino acids. This CDR3 reads CGAAVGGQPQHF. The CDR3 nucleotides are TGTGGGGCCGCGGTGGGAGGTCAGCCCCAGCATTTT.

The rearrangement uses TRBV7-9 and TRBJ2-1, with D perhaps TRBD2 (6 bases). This CDR3 comprises 13 residues. Germline CDR1 is SEHNR and CDR2 is FQNEAQ (reference sequence). The V end lost 6 bases, the J end lost 7 bases, and 13 bases lay between the germline ends. CDR3 bases: TGTGCCAGCAGAGGCGGGGTTTGGAATGAGCAGTTCTTC. This translates into CASRGGVWNEQFF.

This clonotype was counted between two and nine times. The chain couples TRBV20-1 to TRBJ1-1, with D unclear. The CDR3 runs to 12 residues. Germline-derived CDR1 and CDR2 are DFQATT and SNEGSKA (reference sequence). Trimming cost V 1 base and J 7 bases, with 10 bases left between them. Here the CDR3 DNA reads TGCAGTGCTAGAGCCCGCCTTCGTGAAGCTTTCTTT. The encoded protein is CSARARLREAFF.

The chain is built from TRBV7-2 and TRBJ2-5; no clear D gene. Germline CDR1 SGHTA, CDR2 FQGNSA. Trimming removed 1 base from V and 6 bases from J, with 3 bases in between. The CDR3 spans 11 residues. For the CDR3, the DNA is TGTGCCAGCAGCTTAGGAAAGACCCAGTACTTC. Translation gives CASSLGKTQYF. Variable domain in full (rest from reference TRBV7-2 and TRBJ2-5): GAGVSQSPSNKVTEKGKDVELRCDPISGHTALYWYRQSLGQGLEFLIYFQGNSAPDKSGLPSDRFSAERTGGSVSTLTIQRTQQEDSAVYLCASSLGKTQYFGPGTRLLVL.

The chain combines TRBV11-1 with TRBJ2-3; TRBD2 agrees at 9 bases. The CDR3 runs 20 residues. V shed 5 bases and J 0 bases; nucleotides not matched to a gene: 18. Per germline, CDR1 SGHAT and CDR2 FQDESV (reference sequence). The CDR3 sequence: CASSGGRTSERAPSTDTQYF. CDR3 coding DNA: TGTGCCAGCAGCGGAGGGAGGACTAGCGAGAGAGCGCCTAGCACAGATACGCAGTATTTT.

The chain couples TRBV5-1 to TRBJ1-2; D is uncertain. The V gene lost 7 bases and the J gene lost 7 bases, with 23 bases spanning the gap. Germline V gene sequence: CDR1 SGHRS, CDR2 YFSETQ. The CDR3 loop spans 15 amino acids. CDR3 loop: CASRSTPGQEGGYTF. CDR3 nucleotides: TGCGCCAGCCGATCTACCCCGGGCCAAGAGGGTGGCTACACCTTC. Drawing the rest from reference TRBV5-1 and TRBJ1-2, the complete variable domain is KAGVTQTPRYLIKTRGQQVTLSCSPISGHRSVSWYQQTPGQGLQFLFEYFSETQRNKGNFPGRFSGRQFSNSRSEMNVSTLELGDSALYLCASRSTPGQEGGYTFGSGTRLTVV.

The sample holds a few counts of this clonotype. V gene TRBV5-4 combines with J gene TRBJ1-1; a possible D gene is TRBD1 (6 bases). The V gene's germline CDR1 is SGHNT and CDR2 YYREEE (reference sequence). The CDR3 consists of 16 residues. The V end was cut by 4 bases, the J end by 0 bases, with 16 bases between. In DNA, the CDR3 is TGTGCCAGCAGCCCTGGGGGGGCCGCGATGAACACTGAAGCTTTCTTT. The encoded protein is CASSPGGAAMNTEAFF.

This clonotype appeared a few times. The chain couples TRBV10-3 to TRBJ1-6, with D unclear. Trimming cost V 0 bases and J 6 bases, with 3 bases left between them. Germline CDR1 is ENHRY and CDR2 is SYGVKD. CDR3 length equals 13 residues. CDR3 amino acids: CAISESFNSPLHF. The CDR3, as DNA: TGTGCCATCAGTGAGTCATTTAATTCACCCCTCCACTTT.

Worth noting for this clonotype: A much larger clone sits a single nucleotide away, making a read error possible. The chain joins TRBV6-2 or TRBV6-3 to TRBJ2-7; D may be TRBD2 (5 bases). Germline V gives CDR1 MNHEY, CDR2 SVGEGT. CDR3 length equals 13 residues. CDR3 region: CTSSPDGLDEQYF. DNA of the CDR3: TGTACCAGCAGTCCCGATGGACTGGACGAGCAGTACTTC.

The chain recombines TRBV18 with TRBJ2-5; D perhaps matches TRBD2 (6 bases). V dropped 3 bases and J dropped 3 bases, with 14 bases sitting between them. Germline V CDR1 and CDR2: KGHSH, LQKENI. The CDR3 is made up of 15 amino acids. CDR3 coding DNA: TGTGCCAGCTCACCTTGGAGGGGTACGGAAGAGACCCAGTACTTC. Its translation is CASSPWRGTEETQYF.

The chain joins TRBV7-9 to TRBJ2-1; the match to TRBD2 covers 8 bases. V shed 5 bases and J 10 bases; nucleotides not matched to a gene: 13. This CDR3 has 15 residues. Germline values: CDR1 SEHNR, CDR2 FQNEAQ (reference sequence). CDR3 in DNA: TGTGCCAGCAGCCCAGTATTAGCGGGGTATACGGAGCAGTTCTTC. Protein product: CASSPVLAGYTEQFF.

This clonotype was observed a few times. The genes are TRBV25-1 and TRBJ2-7; 7 positions match TRBD2. There are 13 residues in the CDR3. Per the germline V gene, CDR1 is MGHDK and CDR2 is SYGVNS. Losses at the gene ends were 3 bases for V and 4 bases for J; bases not matched to a gene: 3. The CDR3 DNA is TGTGCCAGCAGTGAGGCCGGGAGGTACGAGCAGTACGTC. This codes for CASSEAGRYEQYV.

This chain uses TRBV6-5 with TRBJ1-5, with D possibly TRBD1 on 5 matching bases. Germline V lookup: CDR1 MNHEY, CDR2 SVGAGI. V was clipped by 6 bases and J by 0 bases, with 12 bases between them. The CDR3 is 15 amino acids. The CDR3 is CASSLNRNSNQPQHF. The CDR3 DNA reads as TGTGCCAGCAGCCTAAACAGGAATAGCAATCAGCCCCAGCATTTT.